The T cell receptor beta chain under discussion was sequenced for a study of long-term antiretroviral therapy in people with HIV. Investigators performed immunoSEQ version v3.0 at survey level. Method: immunoSEQ multiplex PCR; TCRdb's copy keeps in-frame clones and lacks some. The sample lists 20,000 to 30,000 clones, around 84% seen once, with about a tenth in the top ten. Germline CDR1 MNHNS, CDR2 SASEGT. The CDR3 runs to 14 residues. V lost 0 bases to trimming and J lost 4 bases, with 6 bases between them. HIV-positive participants were all treated in the United States. This clone is a singleton in its sample.

The clonotype originates from a man aged 35 to 55 with HIV. The chain employs TRBV6-1 and TRBJ1-4; no clear D gene. Sequencing used unsorted PBMCs, obtained 2.3 years after starting antiretroviral therapy. The DNA of the CDR3 is TGTGCCAGCAGTGAAGCGGGCTATAATGAAAAACTGTTTTTT. Residues: CASSEAGYNEKLFF.